One and the same sample provided the 15 T cell receptor delta chains below, sequenced in a study of gamma-delta T cells after stem cell transplantation. TCRdb re-identified clones in the RT-PCR reads via CATT. This sample yields about 3,200 delta-chain clones, of which more than 4.5% are seen a single time; just under 35% belongs to the top ten. Sequencing used gamma-delta T cells. These receptors originate from a human donor. It is not recorded whose cells these are; they may come from a transplant donor.

V is TRDV2 and J is TRDJ3, with 7 nucleotides matching TRDD3. The length of the CDR3 is 23 residues. Trimming cost V 3 bases and J 0 bases; bases outside gene matches: 22. Germline CDR1 reads GEAIGNYY; CDR2 reads EKD. CDR3 region: CACDPAVSRTGDPSSWDTRQMFF. In DNA, the CDR3 is TGTGCCTGTGACCCGGCAGTTTCGCGTACTGGGGACCCAAGCTCCTGGGACACCCGACAGATGTTTTTC.

Concerning this clone: The protein in TCRdb stems from a much larger clone and differs at residue 4 from this DNA's translation, likely a read error; here the protein is translated from the DNA. V and J are TRDV2 and TRDJ1; 10 bases agree with TRDD3. V shed 5 bases, J shed 6 bases, and the junction held 8 bases outside the gene matches. This CDR3 is 14 amino acids long. The germline V gene has CDR1 GEAIGNYY and CDR2 EKD. Here the CDR3 reads CACGVLGDRYKLIF. Here the CDR3 DNA reads TGTGCCTGTGGCGTACTGGGGGATCGGTATAAACTCATCTTT.

This clone came up a few times. A single base is all that separates this from a far larger clone, so a read error is likely. Other DNA sequences from this sample encode an identical CDR3 as well. This chain connects TRDV2 to TRDJ1, with 11 positions matching TRDD3. V shed 4 bases and J 6 bases; nucleotides not matched to a gene: 15. Looked up from germline, CDR1 is GEAIGNYY and CDR2 is EKD. The CDR3 is 17 amino acids. CDR3 nucleotides: TGTGCCTGTGAGGGGCTACGTCTGGGGGATACAGAACATAAACTCATCTTT. Protein product: CACEGLRLGDTEHKLIF.

By frequency in the sample, this clone is medium-sized. Other DNA sequences within the sample encode an identical CDR3. CDR3 DNA: TGTGCCTGTGACACAGTTCCTCACCAGGGGCTGGGGGATACCTCCGATAAACTCATCTTT. Its protein is CACDTVPHQGLGDTSDKLIF. This chain uses TRDV2 with TRDJ1, with 11 nucleotides matching TRDD3. Germline-derived CDR1 and CDR2 are GEAIGNYY and EKD. The V gene end was trimmed by 1 base and the J gene end by 3 bases; junction bases not matched to a gene: 18. The CDR3 totals 20 residues.

The chain is built from TRDV2 and TRDJ1; 10 bases are a match to TRDD3. Germline V gene sequence: CDR1 GEAIGNYY, CDR2 EKD. The CDR3 totals 18 residues. V shed 0 bases, J shed 1 base, and the junction held 10 bases outside the gene matches. The CDR3 DNA reads as TGTGCCTGTGACACCGTGGCTATACTGGGGGATTCCACCGATAAACTCATCTTT. Protein: CACDTVAILGDSTDKLIF.

A remark on this clone: A single base is all that separates this from a far larger clone, so a read error is likely. The chain carries TRDV2 and TRDJ1; 8 nucleotides agree with TRDD3. The germline V gene encodes CDR1 GEAIGNYY and CDR2 EKD. The CDR3 runs to 19 residues. This CDR3 is CARDTVIGWGIYPADKLIF. In nucleotides, the CDR3 is TGTGCCCGTGACACCGTTATTGGGTGGGGGATTTACCCGGCCGATAAACTCATCTTT.

This clone was seen a handful of times. The protein held in TCRdb is that of a much larger clone and does not match this DNA's translation at residue 10, likely because of a read error; the protein shown is translated from the DNA. This rearrangement joins TRDV2 to TRDJ1; 9 positions match TRDD3. Germline V CDR1 and CDR2: GEAIGNYY, EKD. The J segment lost 5 bases and the V segment lost 4 bases, leaving 10 bases of the junction unmatched. The CDR3 is 15 residues long. The CDR3 DNA follows: TGTGCCTGTGATCCCCTACTGGGGGACCAGGATAAACTCATCTTT. Its translation: CACDPLLGDQDKLIF.

The sample holds a few counts of this clone. TCRdb shows a much larger clone's protein in place of this DNA's translation, and the two differ at residue 6, likely through a read error; the protein shown is translated from the DNA. The chain combines TRDV2 with TRDJ1, with D hard to call. This CDR3 is built from 15 residues. V lost 0 bases to trimming and J lost 4 bases, with 14 bases between them. Germline values: CDR1 GEAIGNYY, CDR2 EKD. The CDR3 DNA reads TGTGCCTGTGACACCCCCGGGACGGCCAACGATAAACTCATCTTT. It specifies CACDTPGTANDKLIF.

Details on this clone: This sequence is one base from a far larger clone and is likely a read error. The sample has other DNA sequences that encode this CDR3 too. The V and J genes are TRDV2 and TRDJ1; TRDD3 matches at 7 bases. Germline CDR1 is GEAIGNYY and CDR2 is EKD. CDR3 length: 14 amino acids. In DNA, the CDR3 is TGTGCCTGTGATATCCTGGGGGGGTCCGATAAACTTATCTTT. This codes for CACDILGGSDKLIF.

Regarding this clone: A far more abundant clone sits one base away, making this likely a read error. The sample contains more than one DNA sequence encoding this CDR3. This chain uses TRDV2 with TRDJ3; 12 bases map to TRDD3. Germline V CDR1 and CDR2: GEAIGNYY, EKD. The CDR3 runs 20 residues. The CDR3 protein is CACDTVLGDTISWDTRQMFF. CDR3 DNA: TGCGCCTGTGACACCGTACTGGGGGATACAATCTCCTGGGACACCCGACAGATGTTTTTC.

This clone occurred a few times. Translating this DNA gives a protein that differs at residue 16 from the TCRdb one, which belongs to a much larger clone; a read error is likely, and the protein shown is this translation. The DNA for the CDR3 is TGTGCCTGTGACGTACTGGGGGATACGGAGGGGCACACCGATAAACCCATCTTT. Its protein product is CACDVLGDTEGHTDKPIF. V is TRDV2 and J is TRDJ1; the match to TRDD3 covers 13 bases. This CDR3 spans 18 amino acids. Germline V gene lookup returns CDR1 GEAIGNYY and CDR2 EKD.

This clone was detected ten times or more. This is likely an artifact of a read error, given a far larger clone one base away. The chain recombines TRDV2 with TRDJ1; no firm D call. Germline V gives CDR1 GEAIGNYY, CDR2 EKD. V lost 0 bases, J lost 7 bases, and 17 bases lay in between. CDR3 length equals 15 residues. The CDR3 is CACDTLGTANGKLIF. The CDR3 region has the DNA TGTGCCTGTGACACCCTCGGGACGGCCAACGGTAAACTCATCTTT.

This clone was counted only a few times. A far larger clone is one base from this, pointing to a likely read error. Distinct nucleotide sequences in the sample also encode this CDR3. The chain links TRDV2 to TRDJ1; 11 bases match TRDD3. CDR1 GEAIGNYY and CDR2 EKD come from the germline V gene. This CDR3 comprises 15 residues. J lost 8 bases, V lost 6 bases, and 13 bases had no gene match. CDR3 residues: CACLLLGDKGDKLIF. In DNA form, the CDR3 reads TGTGCCTGTCTTCTACTGGGGGATAAGGGCGACAAACTCATCTTT.

Remarks on this clone: The protein TCRdb lists belongs to a much larger clone and differs from this DNA's translation at residue 4, which points to a read error; the protein shown is made from the DNA. This chain connects TRDV2 to TRDJ1; TRDD3 matches at 7 bases. The CDR3 consists of 20 residues. Germline V gene data show CDR1 as GEAIGNYY and CDR2 as EKD. V lost 5 bases, J lost 3 bases, and 26 bases stayed unmatched. DNA of the CDR3: TGTGCCTGTGGCACTATATCTGGGGGCCTTCGTCCCTCGGCCTCCGATAAACTCATCTTT. It is translated as CACGTISGGLRPSASDKLIF.

This clone counts as medium-sized. The gene calls are TRDV2 and TRDJ3; 11 nucleotides align to TRDD3. CDR3 length: 18 residues. From germline, CDR1 is GEAIGNYY and CDR2 EKD. V lost 2 bases, J lost 0 bases, and 2 bases stayed unmatched. CDR3 protein: CACDSTGGYSWDTRQMFF. Written as DNA, the CDR3 is TGTGCCTGTGACAGTACTGGGGGATACTCCTGGGACACCCGACAGATGTTTTTC.